The following is a T cell receptor beta chain sequence with its context. The antigen this receptor binds is unknown. No qualities accompany the bases; no much larger clone lies one base away. Systemically healthy Caucasian individuals from Russia, 35 to 50 in total and aged roughly 6 to 100 years, were included as donors. Approximately 9.7 milliliters of peripheral blood were drawn from each donor into EDTA-treated Vacutainer tubes. PBMCs were isolated by Ficoll-Paque density-gradient centrifugation, with at least 7 million obtained per sample. Total RNA was extracted from PBMCs with Trizol reagent, with at least 5 micrograms obtained per sample. For every donor, an aliquot of PBMCs went through flow cytometry to measure the percentages of naive CD45RAhigh/CD27high T cells. Library generation was performed with 5' RACE. A second 7 to 11 cycle PCR used a sample-barcoded 5' primer and a J-beta primer mix. A template-switch 5' adaptor carrying 12 random nucleotides introduced a unique molecular identifier onto each TCR beta cDNA molecule. At least 2.5 million CDR3-containing paired-end reads were obtained from each sample. The Mint cDNA synthesis kit, primed by a TRBC-specific oligonucleotide, was used to synthesize first-strand cDNA from all RNA. Following uracil-DNA glycosylase treatment, all cDNA underwent a first 18-cycle PCR with the universal primers M1SS and BC2_uni_R. As for the authors' bioinformatics: Each sample was normalized by randomly selecting 1 million high-quality reads, each carrying a distinct molecular identifier. Reads sharing molecular identifiers were discarded rather than binned into consensus sequences. MiTCR, run with a Q25 quality threshold and the strictest error-elimination algorithm, handled CDR3 identification, clonotype clustering and error correction. A nonparametric unseen species model with Euler transformation was used to estimate a lower bound on total TCR beta diversity. In-frame beta chains were kept once TCRdb had trimmed the public reads at Q25 with fastp and called clones with MiXCR. For every CDR3 protein sequence, its rows merge into one entry that carries the most common genes and DNA. What appears here as the V and J calls and clone size reflects TCRdb's work, not the paper's. Present in this sample are 1.5 million to 2 million distinct CDR3 sequences, approximately 39% of which were seen just once. Together, the top ten hold roughly 23% of the sample.

This entry is derived from a study of blood T cells in healthy people across ages (dated by TCRdb to about 2015). For context, the study as a whole: Template switching captured roughly one uniquely barcoded TCR beta cDNA molecule per two T cells in model experiments. The study measured age-related changes in TCR beta repertoire diversity using deep sequencing normalized with unique cDNA molecular identifiers. Donors were grouped into four age groups: young (average roughly 17 years), middle-aged (under 40), aged (around 60) and long-lived (approximately 75). To avoid experimental bias, donors of different ages were spread randomly across the sequencing lanes. Two additional independent replicas of 1 million unique cDNA reads from the same blood draw were analyzed for two donors (one aged 18 to 30 and one aged 80 or older). Findings and caveats that apply to the study as a whole: Estimates of total diversity based on one million sequenced T cells were regarded as lower bounds and as underestimates. A strong correlation was found between observed TCR beta diversity and the percentage of naive T cells measured by flow cytometry. Observed TCR beta diversity per million T cells fell roughly linearly with age, and a significant reduction was already apparent by age roughly 40. Because the CMV infection status of the donors was unknown, age-related changes in expanded clonotypes may potentially have been confounded. Because profiling used bulk unsorted PBMCs, naive and antigen-experienced compartments could not be compared conclusively. Compared with the aged group, more naive CD4+ T cells, fewer expanded clones and increased TCR diversity were shown by the long-lived group, suggesting age selection.

The CDR3 sequence holds 12 residues, the cysteine and phenylalanine included. The retained sequence is limited to the CDR3, 36 bases, with the frame set at the first base. Trimming removed 6 bases from V and 3 bases from J, leaving 11 bases between the germline ends. CDR1 and CDR2 are read off the germline V gene as SQVTM and ANQGSEA. Specimen: blood. This TCR came from a human donor in good health. The sequence is built from TRBV29-1 and TRBJ1-1, with no confidently assigned D gene. The DNA reads as follows: TGCAGCGTCCGGGTAGATTACACTGAAGCTTTCTTT. It translates to CSVRVDYTEAFF. Reference TRBV29-1 and TRBJ1-1 proteins supply the regions before and after the CDR3; the full variable domain is: SAVISQKPSRDICQRGTSLTIQCQVDSQVTMMFWYRQQPGQSLTLIATANQGSEATYESGFVIDKFPISRPNLTFSTLTVSNMSPEDSSIYLCSVRVDYTEAFFGQGTRLTVV.